The following is a TCR beta chain sequence with its context. Participants spanned ages about 18 to 95 years and resided in over 20 US areas. V was shortened by 6 bases and J by 1 base, with 9 bases between the two germline ends. CDR3 length: 14 amino acids. Germline CDR1 reads KGHDR; CDR2 reads SFDVKD. The data belong to a study of blood T cell repertoires in COVID-19. Study overall: Samples taken during acute and convalescent COVID-19 were collected in the United States, Italy and Spain.

Assay used: immunoSEQ multiplex PCR; TCRdb lists only in-frame clones, some missing. The table lists 300,000 to 400,000 clones, 90% to 95% of them singletons. The sequencing input was PBMCs or T cells enriched from blood (not recorded which). The rearrangement links TRBV24-1 to TRBJ1-5; no definite D call. This TCR came from a woman between 25 and 40 years old who had been exposed to COVID-19. The CDR3 region is CATSTLNSNQPQHF. The CDR3 DNA sequence: TGTGCCACCAGTACGCTAAACAGCAATCAGCCCCAGCATTTT.